Listed below are T cell receptor beta chains from one sample, sequenced in a study of OX40 agonist ivuxolimab in advanced cancers. Libraries were prepared by immunoSEQ multiplex PCR; TCRdb keeps only in-frame clonotypes and omits some of them. The repertoire holds just under 65,000 clones, with 70% to 90% as singletons. The sequencing here drew on CD4+ or CD8+ T cells sorted from blood, taken in a trial of the OX40 agonist ivuxolimab. The source of these receptors is an adult with an advanced solid tumor such as melanoma, head and neck, liver or kidney cancer. Both conserved end residues are part of each CDR3. The D gene is left open where the match is weak. Clone size is stated in some rows and not others, as once, few, many or a class when expanded.

clone size	V gene	D gene	J gene	CDR3 protein	CDR3 DNA
-	TRBV13	TRBD2	TRBJ2-7	CASFLFTGLAGGEQYF	TGTGCCAGCTTCCTTTTTACCGGACTAGCGGGCGGCGAGCAGTACTTC
-	TRBV11-2	-	TRBJ2-5	CASSLELAVQETQYF	TGTGCCAGCAGCTTAGAACTAGCTGTTCAAGAGACCCAGTACTTC
-	TRBV4-1	-	TRBJ2-2	CASSQGMFGWNTGELFF	TGCGCCAGCAGCCAAGGAATGTTCGGGTGGAACACCGGGGAGCTGTTTTTT
-	TRBV5-1	-	TRBJ1-2	CASSLNTVYGYTF	TGCGCCAGCAGCTTGAATACGGTATATGGCTACACCTTC
-	TRBV11-3	TRBD2	TRBJ2-1	CASSPRLEGRDYNEQFF	TGTGCCAGCAGCCCCCGATTGGAGGGGAGGGACTACAATGAGCAGTTCTTC
-	TRBV27	TRBD1	TRBJ2-5	CASSPDRGKETQYF	TGTGCCAGCAGTCCGGACAGGGGGAAAGAGACCCAGTACTTC
medium-sized	TRBV5-8	-	TRBJ1-5	CASSVQGYSNQPQHF	TGTGCCAGCAGCGTACAGGGCTATAGCAATCAGCCCCAGCATTTT
many	TRBV2	TRBD1	TRBJ2-7	CASSRTGFGEQYF	TGTGCCAGCAGTCGGACAGGGTTCGGCGAGCAGTACTTC
-	TRBV19	TRBD1	TRBJ1-2	CASSITGGDYGYTF	TGTGCCAGTAGTATCACAGGGGGTGACTATGGCTACACCTTC
-	TRBV5-6	TRBD2	TRBJ2-1	CASSLSPSGGNEQFF	TGTGCCAGCAGCTTGTCACCTAGCGGGGGCAATGAGCAGTTCTTC
-	TRBV27	-	TRBJ2-5	CATHKGETQYF	TGTGCCACTCATAAGGGGGAGACCCAGTACTTC
-	TRBV30	TRBD2	TRBJ2-5	CAWRNAAGAGKTQYF	TGTGCCTGGAGAAATGCGGCGGGAGCGGGAAAGACCCAGTACTTC
-	TRBV9	-	TRBJ1-1	CASSEMQNTEAFF	TGTGCCAGCAGCGAGATGCAGAACACTGAAGCTTTCTTT
once	TRBV5-4	-	TRBJ1-1	CASSHPRTDLNTEAFF	TGCGCCAGCAGCCACCCAAGGACAGACTTGAACACTGAAGCTTTCTTT
few	TRBV4-1	TRBD2	TRBJ2-1	CASSPLTSGNEQFF	TGCGCCAGCAGCCCGTTGACTAGCGGCAATGAGCAGTTCTTC
-	TRBV10-3	TRBD1	TRBJ1-2	CAISEQWTGTSGYTF	TGTGCCATCAGTGAGCAATGGACAGGGACTTCTGGCTACACCTTC
-	TRBV5-1	TRBD1	TRBJ2-2	CASSLVDRGTGELFF	TGCGCCAGCAGCTTAGTGGACAGGGGCACCGGGGAGCTGTTTTTT
-	TRBV19	-	TRBJ2-5	CASSAGRQETQYF	TGTGCCAGTTCGGCGGGAAGACAAGAGACCCAGTACTTC
-	TRBV14	TRBD2	TRBJ2-1	CASSPPSSGRDEQFF	TGTGCCAGCAGCCCCCCATCTAGCGGGAGGGATGAGCAGTTCTTC
-	TRBV7-2	-	TRBJ1-2	CASSLEGRTNYGYTF	TGTGCCAGCAGCTTAGAGGGCAGGACTAACTATGGCTACACCTTC
few	TRBV5-1	-	TRBJ2-7	CASSARRDSLYEQYF	TGCGCCAGCAGCGCCCGGCGGGACAGCCTCTACGAGCAGTACTTC
-	TRBV5-4	-	TRBJ2-7	CASSLSRGATYEQYF	TGTGCCAGCAGCTTGTCGCGGGGAGCCACCTACGAGCAGTACTTC
once	TRBV13	TRBD1	TRBJ1-2	CASSRPGQGFYGYTF	TGTGCCAGCAGCCGACCGGGACAGGGGTTTTATGGCTACACCTTC
-	TRBV7-9	-	TRBJ2-2	CASSLVPGSDTGELFF	TGTGCCAGCAGCTTAGTCCCAGGGTCGGACACCGGGGAGCTGTTTTTT
-	TRBV2	-	TRBJ1-4	CASSKTGSTNEKLFF	TGTGCCAGCAGCAAAACAGGATCAACTAATGAAAAACTGTTTTTT
-	TRBV5-8	-	TRBJ2-1	CASSLNGNEQFF	TGTGCCAGCAGCTTGAATGGGAATGAGCAGTTCTTC
few	TRBV28	TRBD2	TRBJ2-7	CASSRGGAITSYEQYF	TGTGCCAGCAGTCGCGGGGGGGCAATAACCTCCTACGAGCAGTACTTC
-	TRBV4-1	-	TRBJ1-1	CASSLGRGLGTEAFF	TGCGCCAGCAGCCTAGGGAGGGGTTTAGGGACTGAAGCTTTCTTT
-	TRBV7-6	TRBD1	TRBJ1-4	CASSFGQVPEKLFF	TGTGCCAGCAGCTTCGGACAGGTCCCCGAAAAACTGTTTTTT
-	TRBV7-9	-	TRBJ1-5	CASSLAWGEVHQPQHF	TGTGCCAGCAGCTTAGCGTGGGGGGAAGTTCATCAGCCCCAGCATTTT
-	TRBV7-3	-	TRBJ2-7	CASSVTPGTYEQYF	TGTGCCAGCAGTGTAACGCCAGGGACTTACGAGCAGTACTTC
once	TRBV11-2	TRBD2	TRBJ2-1	CASSRFGGTSYNEQFF	TGTGCCAGCAGCCGATTCGGGGGGACTTCCTACAATGAGCAGTTCTTC
-	TRBV7-2	-	TRBJ2-1	CASGPRDGSYNEQFF	TGTGCCAGCGGTCCCAGGGACGGTTCCTACAATGAGCAGTTCTTC
many	TRBV4-1	-	TRBJ2-1	CASSQLPPPGAGAEQFF	TGCGCCAGCAGCCAACTACCCCCCCCCGGGGCAGGGGCTGAGCAGTTCTTC
-	TRBV5-1	-	TRBJ2-3	CASSLDSTEAPQYF	TGCGCCAGCAGCTTGGATTCGACAGAGGCACCGCAGTATTTT
-	TRBV5-6	-	TRBJ1-2	CASSLERGYYGYTF	TGTGCCAGCAGCCTGGAGAGGGGGTACTATGGCTACACCTTC
-	TRBV5-3	TRBD1	TRBJ1-2	CARSGGTGAAPYGYTF	TGTGCCAGAAGCGGCGGGACAGGGGCCGCGCCCTATGGCTACACCTTC
-	TRBV25-1	-	TRBJ2-3	CASSEFKAPYAQYF	TGTGCCAGCAGTGAATTTAAGGCCCCATACGCGCAGTATTTT
-	TRBV10-3	-	TRBJ2-3	CAIRLGQADTQYF	TGTGCCATCAGACTCGGGCAGGCCGATACGCAGTATTTT
-	TRBV9	-	TRBJ2-1	CASSVAPAYNEQFF	TGTGCCAGCAGCGTAGCCCCAGCTTACAATGAGCAGTTCTTC
few	TRBV7-2	-	TRBJ1-5	CASSLEGQGGQPQHF	TGTGCCAGCAGCTTAGAAGGGCAGGGTGGCCAGCCCCAGCATTTT
-	TRBV27	TRBD1	TRBJ1-6	CASSLFIGTGGSPLHF	TGTGCCAGCAGTTTATTTATCGGGACAGGAGGCTCACCCCTCCACTTT
-	TRBV9	TRBD1	TRBJ2-5	CASSDPRGDRVVQETQYF	TGTGCCAGCAGCGACCCTCGTGGGGACAGGGTTGTCCAAGAGACCCAGTACTTC
-	TRBV10-3	-	TRBJ1-6	CAIGRQVGSPLHF	TGTGCCATCGGGCGGCAGGTGGGTTCACCCCTCCACTTT
-	TRBV28	-	TRBJ1-4	CASSTTEKLFF	TGTGCCAGCAGTACGACAGAAAAACTGTTTTTT
-	TRBV5-6	-	TRBJ1-1	CASSLGGNTEAFF	TGTGCCAGCAGCTTGGGCGGGAACACTGAAGCTTTCTTT